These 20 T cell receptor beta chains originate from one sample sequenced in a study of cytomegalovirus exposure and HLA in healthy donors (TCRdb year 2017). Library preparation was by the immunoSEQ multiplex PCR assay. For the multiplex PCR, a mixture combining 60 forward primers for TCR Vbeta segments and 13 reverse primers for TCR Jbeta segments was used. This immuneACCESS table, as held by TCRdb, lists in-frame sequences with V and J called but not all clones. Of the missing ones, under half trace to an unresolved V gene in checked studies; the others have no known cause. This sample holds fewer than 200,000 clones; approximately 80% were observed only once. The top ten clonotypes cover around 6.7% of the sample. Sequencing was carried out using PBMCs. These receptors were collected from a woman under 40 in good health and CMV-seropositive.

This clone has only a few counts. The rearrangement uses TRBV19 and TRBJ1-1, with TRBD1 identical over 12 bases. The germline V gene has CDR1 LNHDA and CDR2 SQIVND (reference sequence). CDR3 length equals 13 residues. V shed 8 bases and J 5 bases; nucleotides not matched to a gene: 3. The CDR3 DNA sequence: TGTGCCAGTGGGGACAGGGGGCGGACTGAAGCTTTCTTT. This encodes CASGDRGRTEAFF.

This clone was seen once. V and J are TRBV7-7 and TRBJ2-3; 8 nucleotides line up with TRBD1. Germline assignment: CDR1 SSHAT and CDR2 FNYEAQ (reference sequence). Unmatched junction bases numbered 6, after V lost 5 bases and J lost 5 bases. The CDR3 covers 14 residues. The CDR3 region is CASSPTGQGDTQYF. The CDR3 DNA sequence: TGTGCCAGCAGCCCTACTGGACAGGGAGATACGCAGTATTTT.

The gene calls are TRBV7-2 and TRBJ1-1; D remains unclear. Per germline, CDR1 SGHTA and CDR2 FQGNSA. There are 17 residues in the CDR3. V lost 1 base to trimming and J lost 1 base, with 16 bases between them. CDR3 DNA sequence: TGTGCCAGCAGCTTAGTCCCGGGTATGGTGGCGAACACTGAAGCTTTCTTT. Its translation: CASSLVPGMVANTEAFF.

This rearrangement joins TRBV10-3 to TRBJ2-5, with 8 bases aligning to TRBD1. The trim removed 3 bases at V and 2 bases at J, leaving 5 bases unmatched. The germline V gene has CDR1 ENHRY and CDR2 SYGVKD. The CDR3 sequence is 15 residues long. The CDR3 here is CAISDRGQGQETQYF. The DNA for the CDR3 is TGTGCCATCAGTGACAGGGGGCAGGGTCAAGAGACCCAGTACTTC.

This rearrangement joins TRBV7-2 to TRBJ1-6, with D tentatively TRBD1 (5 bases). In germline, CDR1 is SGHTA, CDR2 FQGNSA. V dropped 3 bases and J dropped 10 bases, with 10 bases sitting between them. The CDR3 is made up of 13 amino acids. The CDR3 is CASSFAGQSPLHF. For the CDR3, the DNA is TGTGCCAGCAGCTTTGCAGGGCAGTCACCCCTCCACTTT.

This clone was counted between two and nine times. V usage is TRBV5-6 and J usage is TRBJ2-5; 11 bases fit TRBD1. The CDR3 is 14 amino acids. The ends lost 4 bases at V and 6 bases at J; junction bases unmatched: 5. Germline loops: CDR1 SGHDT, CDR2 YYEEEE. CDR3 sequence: CASSPGTGGKTQYF. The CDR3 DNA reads TGTGCCAGCAGCCCCGGGACAGGGGGGAAGACCCAGTACTTC. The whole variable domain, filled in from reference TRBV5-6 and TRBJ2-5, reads DAGVTQSPTHLIKTRGQQVTLRCSPKSGHDTVSWYQQALGQGPQFIFQYYEEEERQRGNFPDRFSGHQFPNYSSELNVNALLLGDSALYLCASSPGTGGKTQYFGPGTRLLVL.

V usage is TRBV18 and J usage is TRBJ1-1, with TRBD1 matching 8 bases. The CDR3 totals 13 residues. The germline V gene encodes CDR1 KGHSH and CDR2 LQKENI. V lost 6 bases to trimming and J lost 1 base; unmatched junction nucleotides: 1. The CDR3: CASSGQANTEAFF. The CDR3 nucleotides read TGTGCCAGCTCGGGACAGGCGAACACTGAAGCTTTCTTT.

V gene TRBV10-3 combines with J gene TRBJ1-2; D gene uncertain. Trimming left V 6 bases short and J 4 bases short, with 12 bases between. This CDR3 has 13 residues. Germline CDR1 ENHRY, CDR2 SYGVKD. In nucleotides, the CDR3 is TGTGCCATCAGCCCCGGGAGGTTCTATGGCTACACCTTC. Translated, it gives CAISPGRFYGYTF.

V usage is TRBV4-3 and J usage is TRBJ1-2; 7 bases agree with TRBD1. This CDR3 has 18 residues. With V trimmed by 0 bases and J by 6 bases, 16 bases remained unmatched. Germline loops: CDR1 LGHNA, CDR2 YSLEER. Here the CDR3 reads CASSQDGAVWRGRNGYTF. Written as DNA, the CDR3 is TGCGCCAGCAGCCAAGATGGGGCCGTTTGGAGGGGGCGAAATGGCTACACCTTC.

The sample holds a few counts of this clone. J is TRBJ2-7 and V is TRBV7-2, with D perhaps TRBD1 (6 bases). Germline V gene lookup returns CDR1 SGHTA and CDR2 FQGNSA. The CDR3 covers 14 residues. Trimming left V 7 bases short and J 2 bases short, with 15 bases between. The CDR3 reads CASTNQGNPYEQYF. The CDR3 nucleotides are TGTGCCAGCACGAATCAGGGGAACCCCTACGAGCAGTACTTC.

In DNA, the CDR3 is TGTGCCAGCAGCTTAACTGGGGGACAGGTGTCCTACAATGAGCAGTTCTTC. Translated, it gives CASSLTGGQVSYNEQFF. The rearrangement joins TRBV7-3 to TRBJ2-1; 8 bases agree with TRBD1. Trimming took 0 bases from V and 1 from J; bases not matched to a gene: 5. Germline V lookup: CDR1 SGHTA, CDR2 FQGTGA. The CDR3 spans 17 residues.

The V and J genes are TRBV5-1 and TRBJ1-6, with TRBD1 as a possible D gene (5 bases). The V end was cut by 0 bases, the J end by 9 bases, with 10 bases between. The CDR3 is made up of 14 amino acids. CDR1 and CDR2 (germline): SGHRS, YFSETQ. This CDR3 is CASSLEAGPSPLHF. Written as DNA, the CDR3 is TGCGCCAGCAGCTTGGAGGCAGGGCCTTCACCCCTCCACTTT.

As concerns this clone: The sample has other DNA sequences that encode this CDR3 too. CDR3 residues: CASSLDRDNSPLHF. CDR3 coding DNA: TGTGCCAGCAGCTTGGACAGAGATAATTCACCCCTCCACTTT. V usage is TRBV5-4 and J usage is TRBJ1-6; D gene unclear. CDR3 length equals 14 residues. Trimming left V 0 bases short and J 5 bases short, with 6 bases between. Looked up from germline, CDR1 is SGHNT and CDR2 is YYREEE (reference sequence).

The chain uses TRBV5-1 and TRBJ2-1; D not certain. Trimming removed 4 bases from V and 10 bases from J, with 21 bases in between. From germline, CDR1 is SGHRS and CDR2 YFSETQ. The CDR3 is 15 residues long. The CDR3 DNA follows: TGCGCCAGCAGCCAACCCTCACTATACTCGCAGGAGCAGTTCTTC. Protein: CASSQPSLYSQEQFF.

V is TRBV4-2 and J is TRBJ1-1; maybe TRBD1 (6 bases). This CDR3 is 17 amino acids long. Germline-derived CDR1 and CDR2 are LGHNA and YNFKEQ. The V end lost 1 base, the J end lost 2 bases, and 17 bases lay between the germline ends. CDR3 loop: CASSQGRYWGHNTEAFF. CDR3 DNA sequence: TGTGCCAGCAGCCAAGGACGATATTGGGGGCACAACACTGAAGCTTTCTTT.

Here the CDR3 reads CASTPLAEDWKTEAFF. CDR3 in DNA: TGTGCCAGTACTCCACTTGCCGAGGATTGGAAGACTGAAGCTTTCTTT. The genes are TRBV19 and TRBJ1-1, with D hard to call. The CDR3 extends over 16 amino acids. Germline CDR1 reads LNHDA; CDR2 reads SQIVND (reference sequence). The V end was cut by 7 bases, the J end by 5 bases, with 23 bases between.

The CDR3 DNA reads as TGTGCCACCCAAGGCCCGGGATACGAGCAGTACTTC. Its protein is CATQGPGYEQYF. The chain has TRBV10-3 and TRBJ2-7, with a tentative D call TRBD2 (5 bases). Germline loops: CDR1 ENHRY, CDR2 SYGVKD. This CDR3 is built from 12 residues. Trimming stripped 10 bases from V and 4 bases from J, with 14 bases between.

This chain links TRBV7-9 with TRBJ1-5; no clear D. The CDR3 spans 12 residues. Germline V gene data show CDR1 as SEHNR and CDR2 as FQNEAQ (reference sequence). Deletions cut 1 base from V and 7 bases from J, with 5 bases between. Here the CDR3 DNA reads TGTGCCAGCAGCTTAGGGGAGCAGCCCCAGCATTTT. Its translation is CASSLGEQPQHF.

The CDR3 DNA follows: TGCGCCAGCAGCCCAGAACAGGGCACCTACGAGCAGTACTTC. This sequence encodes CASSPEQGTYEQYF. The chain combines TRBV4-3 with TRBJ2-7, with a tentative D call TRBD1 (6 bases). The CDR3 length is 14 residues. Germline V gene lookup returns CDR1 LGHNA and CDR2 YSLEER. The V end was cut by 4 bases, the J end by 2 bases, with 12 bases between.

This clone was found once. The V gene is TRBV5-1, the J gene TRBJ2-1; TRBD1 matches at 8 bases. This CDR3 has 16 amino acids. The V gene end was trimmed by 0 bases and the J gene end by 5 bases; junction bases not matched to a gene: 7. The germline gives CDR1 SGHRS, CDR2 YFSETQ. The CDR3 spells CASSLDWTGRHNEQFF. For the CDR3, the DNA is TGCGCCAGCAGCTTGGATTGGACAGGGAGGCACAATGAGCAGTTCTTC.